The source of this T cell receptor beta chain is a study of blood T cells in healthy people across ages. The authors extracted at least 6 micrograms of total RNA per sample. Next came a second PCR, run for about 6 to 12 cycles, which used a sample-barcoded 5' primer along with a J-beta primer mix. Researchers report that each sample yielded at least 3 million CDR3-containing paired-end reads. TCRdb processed the 5' RACE reads anew with MiXCR; each CDR3 protein has one entry. The sample records about 1.4 million distinct CDR3 sequences, around 59% being singletons. CDR3 length: 16 amino acids. CDR1 is SGHAT, CDR2 FQNNGV, per germline. V lost 3 bases to trimming and J lost 3 bases, with 16 bases between them.

The source of this sequence is a man in his late teens or twenties in good health. The rearrangement links TRBV11-2 to TRBJ2-3; the D gene is possibly TRBD1 (7 bases). Source material: blood. The CDR3 loop is CASSLLSRGATDTQYF. In nucleotides, the CDR3 is TGTGCCAGCAGCTTGCTTAGCAGGGGGGCTACAGATACGCAGTATTTT.